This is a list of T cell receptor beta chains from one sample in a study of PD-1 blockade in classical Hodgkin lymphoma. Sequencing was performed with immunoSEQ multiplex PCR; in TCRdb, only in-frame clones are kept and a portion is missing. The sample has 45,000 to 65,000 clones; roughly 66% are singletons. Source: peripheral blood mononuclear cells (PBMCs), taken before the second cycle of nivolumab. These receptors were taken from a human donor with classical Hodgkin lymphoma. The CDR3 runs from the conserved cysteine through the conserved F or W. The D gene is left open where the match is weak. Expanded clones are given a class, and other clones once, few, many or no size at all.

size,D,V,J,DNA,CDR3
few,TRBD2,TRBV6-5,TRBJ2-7,TGTGCCAGCAGTTACTTGGGGGGGGGCGAGCAGTACTTC,CASSYLGGGEQYF
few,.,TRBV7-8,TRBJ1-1,TGTGCCAGCAGCTCCGAAATCGGACAGCTCAACACTGAAGCTTTCTTT,CASSSEIGQLNTEAFF
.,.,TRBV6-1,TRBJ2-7,TGTGCCAGCAGTGGGATCAGGGGTAACGAGCAGTACTTC,CASSGIRGNEQYF
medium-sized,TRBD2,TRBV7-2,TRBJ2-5,TGTGCCAGCAGCCCTATTGGAGGGAGGGATCAAGAGACCCAGTACTTC,CASSPIGGRDQETQYF
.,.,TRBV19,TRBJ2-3,TGTGCCAATAGTATCCCTAACACAGATACGCAGTATTTT,CANSIPNTDTQYF
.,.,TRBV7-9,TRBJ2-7,TGTGCCAGCAGCTTGGGCAGGGGACCCTACGAGCAGTACTTC,CASSLGRGPYEQYF
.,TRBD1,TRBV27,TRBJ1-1,TGTGCCAGCAGCGTACAGGGGGGGAACACTGAAGCTTTCTTT,CASSVQGGNTEAFF
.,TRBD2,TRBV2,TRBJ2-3,TGTGCCAGCAGTACCACTAGCGGGAATACAGATACGCAGTATTTT,CASSTTSGNTDTQYF
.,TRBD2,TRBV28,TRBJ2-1,TGTGCCAGCAGTCCCGGACTAGCGATCAATGAGCAGTTCTTC,CASSPGLAINEQFF
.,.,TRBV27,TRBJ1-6,TGTGCCAGCAGTCTAGACACCTATAATTCACCCCTCCACTTT,CASSLDTYNSPLHF
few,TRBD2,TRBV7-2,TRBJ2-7,TGTGCCAGCAGCTTAGAGGCTAGCGGGAGTAGCGAGCAGTACTTC,CASSLEASGSSEQYF
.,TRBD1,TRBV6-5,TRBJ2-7,TGTGCCAGCAGTTACCGGGACAGGGAGTCCGAGCAGTACTTC,CASSYRDRESEQYF
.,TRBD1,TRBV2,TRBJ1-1,TGTGCCAGCCAGGGGGTGAACACTGAAGCTTTCTTT,CASQGVNTEAFF
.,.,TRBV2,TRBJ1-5,TGTGCCAGCACCCCGGACAGCAATCAGCCCCAGCATTTT,CASTPDSNQPQHF
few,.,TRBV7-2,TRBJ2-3,TGTGCCAGCAGCTCGCGCGGGGTCAACACAGATACGCAGTATTTT,CASSSRGVNTDTQYF
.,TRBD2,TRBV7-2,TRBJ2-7,TGTGCCAGCAGCTTAGCGGTACTAGCGGGAGTATCCGAGCAGTACTTC,CASSLAVLAGVSEQYF
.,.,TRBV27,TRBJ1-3,TGTGCCAGCAGTTTATCGTATGGCGGAAACACCATATATTTT,CASSLSYGGNTIYF
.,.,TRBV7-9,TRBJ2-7,TGTGCCAGCAGCCCAAGGACTGTCTCCTACGAGCAGTACTTC,CASSPRTVSYEQYF
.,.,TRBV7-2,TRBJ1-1,TGTGCCAGCAGCTCAACTAGAGTCACTGAAGCTTTCTTT,CASSSTRVTEAFF
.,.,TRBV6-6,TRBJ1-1,TGTGCCAGCAGACCTGGACCGCGTATCCAGGCTTTCTTT,CASRPGPRIQAFF
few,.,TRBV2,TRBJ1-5,TGTGCCAGCAGCCTAAACCCCGACAGGCGGGAGCCCCAGCATTTT,CASSLNPDRREPQHF
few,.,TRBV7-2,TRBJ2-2,TGTGCCAGCAGCCCGAGCGGTTTGAACACCGGGGAGCTGTTTTTT,CASSPSGLNTGELFF
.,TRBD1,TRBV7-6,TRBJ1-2,TGTGCCAGCAGTCCGGACAGGGGAATCGGCTACACCTTC,CASSPDRGIGYTF
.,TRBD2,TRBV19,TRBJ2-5,TGTGCCAGTAGTATACGGGCGGGAGGACTAGCGGGTTTGTACCAAGAGACCCAGTACTTC,CASSIRAGGLAGLYQETQYF
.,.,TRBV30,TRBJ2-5,TGTGCCTGGAGTGAGGGTACAGAGACCCAGTACTTC,CAWSEGTETQYF
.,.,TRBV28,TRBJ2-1,TGTGCCAGCAGTTTGGGAAGTAGCAATGAGCAGTTCTTC,CASSLGSSNEQFF
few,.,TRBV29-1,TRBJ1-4,TGCAGCGTTGAAGGATTAGGAGAAAAACTGTTTTTT,CSVEGLGEKLFF
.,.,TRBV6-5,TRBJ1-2,TGTGCCAGCCGGAACAGGGCCTATGGCTACACCTTC,CASRNRAYGYTF
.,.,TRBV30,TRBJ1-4,TGTGCCTGGAGTGTAATCCCCCCGGGCTTTGGGGAAAAACTGTTTTTT,CAWSVIPPGFGEKLFF
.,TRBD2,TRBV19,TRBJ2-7,TGTGCCAGTAGTATAGAAAGGACTAGCGGCATCTACGAGCAGTACTTC,CASSIERTSGIYEQYF
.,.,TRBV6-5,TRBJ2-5,TGTGCCAGCAATCTGGGGCACAGCCAAGAGACCCAGTACTTC,CASNLGHSQETQYF
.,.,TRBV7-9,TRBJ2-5,TGTGCCAGCAGCGGGATGGGTGGGGGAGCGGAGACCCAGTACTTC,CASSGMGGGAETQYF
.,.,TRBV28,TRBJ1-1,TGTGCCAGCAGTTTTACGGTGGCACCAGGGAGAGGAGCTTTCTTT,CASSFTVAPGRGAFF
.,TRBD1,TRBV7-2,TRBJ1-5,TGTGCCAGCAGCGCCACAGGGGGCTTAGGGAATCAGCCCCAGCATTTT,CASSATGGLGNQPQHF
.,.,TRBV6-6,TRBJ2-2,TGTGCCAGCAGTTGGGTCACCGGGGAGCTGTTTTTT,CASSWVTGELFF